These 11 T cell receptor beta chains share one sample of origin, sequenced in a study of high-grade serous ovarian cancer treatment subgroups. Tumor samples were obtained before definitive surgery or chemotherapy. Libraries were prepared by immunoSEQ multiplex PCR; TCRdb keeps only in-frame clonotypes and omits some of them. The sample shows 900 to 1,300 clones, under 75% of them seen only once. The specimen sequenced was tumor tissue. The receptors shown here come from a human donor with high-grade serous ovarian cancer.

The genes are TRBV5-6 and TRBJ2-5; maybe TRBD2 (5 bases). This CDR3 spans 13 amino acids. V lost 5 bases, J lost 3 bases, and 11 bases lay in between. CDR1 SGHDT and CDR2 YYEEEE come from the germline V gene. The CDR3 loop is CASSWEQKETQYF. In nucleotides, the CDR3 is TGTGCCAGCAGTTGGGAGCAGAAAGAGACCCAGTACTTC.

The V call is TRBV19, the J call TRBJ2-2; TRBD2 matches at 8 bases. Trimming removed 2 bases from V and 7 bases from J; junction bases left unmatched: 9. Germline values: CDR1 LNHDA, CDR2 SQIVND (reference sequence). The CDR3 loop spans 16 amino acids. CDR3 in amino acids: CASSISAGRGGGELFF. CDR3 nucleotides: TGTGCCAGTAGTATATCCGCGGGCCGGGGGGGCGGGGAGCTGTTTTTT.

This clone turned up a few times. V gene TRBV27 combines with J gene TRBJ2-7; D gene unclear. Germline CDR1 and CDR2: MNHEY and SMNVEV (reference sequence). This CDR3 region has 9 residues. Deletions cut 4 bases from V and 6 bases from J, with 1 base between. CDR3 coding DNA: TGTGCCAGCAGTTCCGAGCAGTACTTC. Translation: CASSSEQYF.

This clone appeared once. The chain combines TRBV6-6 with TRBJ2-7, with no clear D. The germline CDR1 and CDR2 sequences are MNHNY and SVGAGI (reference sequence). CDR3 size: 12 residues. Trimming took 10 bases from V and 4 from J, leaving 14 bases between them. CDR3 nucleotide sequence: TGTGCCATCAGGAGCAACCCTTACGAGCAGTACTTC. It codes for CAIRSNPYEQYF.

The chain employs TRBV7-9 and TRBJ1-1; 10 bases are a match to TRBD1. With V trimmed by 5 bases and J by 2 bases, 8 bases remained unmatched. Germline-derived CDR1 and CDR2 are SEHNR and FQNEAQ (reference sequence). This CDR3 spans 16 amino acids. The chain's CDR3 is CASSGAGTGDNTEAFF. In DNA form, the CDR3 reads TGTGCCAGCAGCGGCGCCGGGACAGGGGATAACACTGAAGCTTTCTTT.

A few counts support this clone. The chain employs TRBV4-1 and TRBJ2-2; D uncertain. The germline V gene encodes CDR1 MGHRA and CDR2 YSYEKL. V was cut by 0 bases and J by 7 bases, with 12 bases left in between. This CDR3 is built from 15 residues. The CDR3 is CASSQDPNVIGELFF. CDR3 coding DNA: TGCGCCAGCAGCCAAGACCCAAACGTCATCGGGGAGCTGTTTTTT.

The chain has TRBV7-9 and TRBJ2-3; D gene ambiguous. The CDR3 covers 13 residues. The germline V gene encodes CDR1 SEHNR and CDR2 FQNEAQ (reference sequence). V gave up 4 bases and J gave up 1 base, with 6 bases separating them. CDR3 sequence reads: CASSSLGTDTQYF. The CDR3 DNA is TGTGCCAGCAGCTCTCTAGGCACAGATACGCAGTATTTT.

This chain uses TRBV7-6 with TRBJ1-1; 7 nucleotides line up with TRBD1. CDR1 and CDR2 from the germline V gene are SGHVS and FNYEAQ. This CDR3 comprises 15 residues. With 5 bases clipped from V and 0 bases from J, the junction kept 6 bases outside the gene matches. The chain's CDR3 is CASSPGTAMNTEAFF. CDR3 sequence (DNA): TGTGCCAGCAGCCCAGGGACAGCAATGAACACTGAAGCTTTCTTT.

The CDR3 nucleotides read TGTGCCAGCAGCTTCCTTAGCGGGGGGGCGGGCACCGGGGAGCTGTTTTTT. Protein sequence: CASSFLSGGAGTGELFF. The chain uses TRBV7-8 and TRBJ2-2; 11 nucleotides match TRBD2. The CDR3 loop spans 17 amino acids. Trimming at V came to 3 bases and at J to 4 bases, leaving 7 bases not matched to a gene. Germline V CDR1 and CDR2: SGHVS, FQNEAQ.

J is TRBJ1-2 and V is TRBV7-6; D is ambiguous. CDR3 length equals 13 residues. The germline gives CDR1 SGHVS, CDR2 FNYEAQ. With 1 base removed from V and 5 bases from J, the gap between germline ends came to 8 bases. The CDR3 DNA sequence: TGTGCCAGCAGCTTAGGCAACTCATATGGCTACACCTTC. This sequence encodes CASSLGNSYGYTF.

This chain connects TRBV29-1 to TRBJ2-3; D remains ambiguous. Trimming took off 4 bases at V and 2 bases at J, with 4 bases between the two ends. The CDR3 is 11 amino acids. Germline CDR1 and CDR2: SQVTM and ANQGSEA. The chain's CDR3 is CSVASTDTQYF. Here the CDR3 DNA reads TGCAGCGTTGCCTCCACAGATACGCAGTATTTT.